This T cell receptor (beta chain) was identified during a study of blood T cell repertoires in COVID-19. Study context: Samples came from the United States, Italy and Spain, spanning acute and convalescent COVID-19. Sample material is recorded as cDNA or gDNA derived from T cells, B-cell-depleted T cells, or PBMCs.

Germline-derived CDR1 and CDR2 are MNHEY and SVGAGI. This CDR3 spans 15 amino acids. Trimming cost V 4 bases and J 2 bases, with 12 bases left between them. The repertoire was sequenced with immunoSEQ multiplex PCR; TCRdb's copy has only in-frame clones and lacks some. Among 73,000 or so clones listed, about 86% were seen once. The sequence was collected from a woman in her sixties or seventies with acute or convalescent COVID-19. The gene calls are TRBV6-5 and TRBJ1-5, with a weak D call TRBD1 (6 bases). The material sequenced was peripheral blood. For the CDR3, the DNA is TGTGCCAGCAGTTTTAACAGGGCAGGCAATCAGCCCCAGCATTTT. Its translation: CASSFNRAGNQPQHF.